The source of this T cell receptor beta chain is a study of T-cell memory formation after mild COVID-19. TCRdb re-analysed the 5' RACE reads in MiXCR, keeping a single row per CDR3 protein. The top ten clones hold about 39% of a sample with roughly 99,000 distinct CDR3 sequences, approximately 15% of them seen once. The CDR3 has 15 residues. Germline CDR1 and CDR2: LGHNA and YSLEER. The ends were cut back, 0 bases at V and 6 bases at J, with 12 bases in the middle. The specimen was PBMCs or a T cell subset sorted from them (not recorded which). The chain is built from TRBV4-3 and TRBJ1-5; D might be TRBD1 (6 bases). This sequence originates from a man aged 18 to 30 who had mild COVID-19 (a few samples of this study predate the infection). Cell type and time point are not known. The CDR3 region has the DNA TGCGCCAGCAGCCAAGATGGGGGCTGGGGTCAGCCCCAGCATTTT. It specifies CASSQDGGWGQPQHF.